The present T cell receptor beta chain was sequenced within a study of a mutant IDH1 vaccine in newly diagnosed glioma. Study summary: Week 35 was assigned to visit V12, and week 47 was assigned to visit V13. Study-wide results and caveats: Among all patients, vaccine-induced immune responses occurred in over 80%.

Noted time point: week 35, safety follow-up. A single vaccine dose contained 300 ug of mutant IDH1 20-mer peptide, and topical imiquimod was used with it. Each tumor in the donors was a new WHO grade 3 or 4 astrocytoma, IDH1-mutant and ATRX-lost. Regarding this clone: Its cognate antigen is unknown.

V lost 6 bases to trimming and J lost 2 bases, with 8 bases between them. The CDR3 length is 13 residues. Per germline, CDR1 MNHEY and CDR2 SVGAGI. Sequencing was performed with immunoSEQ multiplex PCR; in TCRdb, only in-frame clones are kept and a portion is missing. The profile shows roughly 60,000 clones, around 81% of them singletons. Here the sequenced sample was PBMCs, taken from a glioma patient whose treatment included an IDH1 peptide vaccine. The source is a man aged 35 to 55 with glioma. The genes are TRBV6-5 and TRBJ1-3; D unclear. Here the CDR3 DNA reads TGTGCCAGCAGACTGGAGGCTGGAAACACCATATATTTT. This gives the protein CASRLEAGNTIYF.